This T cell receptor (beta chain) emerged from a study of identical twins (TCRdb year 2016). Describing the broader study: To test whether fetal clonotypes persist, the study used deep sequencing on TCR alpha and beta repertoires from monozygotic twins, unrelated adults of various ages, and cord blood. To rule out contamination, replicate twin experiments were performed at different times with different library preparation protocols.

The study at large found these results: Abundant cord blood beta clonotypes had fewer insertions, young adult naive repertoires showed a similar but weaker trend, and memory repertoires showed no such trend. Out-of-frame TCR alpha sharing in monozygotic twins was systematically underestimated by recombination models, whereas sharing between unrelated individuals was in agreement with the recombination models. Conclusions relied on cross-sectional statistical analysis, since the same donors could not be followed over many years. Compared with coincidental sharing between unrelated individuals, out-of-frame TCR alpha sequences shared between twins had an excess of sequences with low generation probability. The excess sharing between twins in beta out-of-frame sequences was weaker because fewer shared sequences reduced the signal-to-noise ratio. Invariant T cells such as MAIT and iNKT could partly confound zero-insertion analyses, though diverse VJ usage argued against this for most clonotypes.

Only healthy Caucasian donors were included. Miltenyi CD45RO+ enrichment and human naive T-cell isolation kits were used to isolate memory (CD45RO+) and naive T cells from PBMC. Library preparation used 5' RACE. Instrument on record: Illumina HiSeq 2000. A universal primer binding site was introduced by template switching, and a unique molecular identifier was present in the final cDNA, enabling accurate counting of TCR cDNA molecules. Specific primers in the conserved constant-segment region were used to synthesize first-strand cDNA for TCR alpha and beta chains. Each cDNA library was double barcoded, with a SMART-Mk sample barcode plus Illumina barcodes, to control for contamination. TruSeq adapter sequences along with Illumina sample barcodes were introduced in two successive PCR steps. Sequencing of the TCR alpha and beta cDNA libraries was done on the Illumina HiSeq platform using custom primers. The authors' analysis ran thus. MiGEC processed the raw reads to extract unique molecular identifiers, while MiXCR was used to determine the CDR3 positions. For each individual, recombination models were inferred using an EM algorithm with the repgenHMM and IGoR tools. Shared clonotype analysis was performed with the tcR package in R, normalizing sharing by the product of cloneset sizes. Out-of-frame nonproductive sequences were analyzed to study raw recombination free of thymic and clonal selection effects. The public reads were reprocessed in TCRdb via fastp at Q25 and MiXCR, keeping in-frame beta chains. Each record represents a unique CDR3 protein, reported with the most common genes and DNA among its rows. These V and J calls derive from TCRdb rather than the authors' analysis. This sample comprises under 300,000 distinct CDR3 sequences, around 15% of them detected only once. Of the sample, about 9% falls within the top ten clones.

Comments on this clonotype: The clone's antigen remains unknown. It has no much larger one-base neighbor in the sample; base qualities were not kept.

This TCR came from a woman aged 18-35 years in good health. What was sequenced was memory (CD45RO+) T cells sorted from blood. The cell subset or site label on this specimen signifies: CD45RO+ enriched T cells.

DNA sequence: TGTGCCAGCAGCGTAGAGGGCCACACAGATACGCAGTATTTT. Its translation reads: CASSVEGHTDTQYF. The sequence joins TRBV9 to TRBJ2-3; there is no confident call for the D gene. The germline ends are 7 bases apart after V is trimmed by 0 bases and J by 2 bases. The CDR3 holds 14 amino acids from the cysteine to the phenylalanine. Only CDR3 DNA is held: 42 bases, read in frame from base 1. Taken from the germline V gene, the CDR1 and CDR2 loops are SGDLS and YYNGEE. With the rest looked up from the reference TRBV9 and TRBJ2-3 genes rather than sequenced, the full variable domain is DSGVTQTPKHLITATGQRVTLRCSPRSGDLSVYWYQQSLDQGLQFLIQYYNGEERAKGNILERFSAQQFPDLHSELNLSSLELGDSALYFCASSVEGHTDTQYFGPGTRLTVL.